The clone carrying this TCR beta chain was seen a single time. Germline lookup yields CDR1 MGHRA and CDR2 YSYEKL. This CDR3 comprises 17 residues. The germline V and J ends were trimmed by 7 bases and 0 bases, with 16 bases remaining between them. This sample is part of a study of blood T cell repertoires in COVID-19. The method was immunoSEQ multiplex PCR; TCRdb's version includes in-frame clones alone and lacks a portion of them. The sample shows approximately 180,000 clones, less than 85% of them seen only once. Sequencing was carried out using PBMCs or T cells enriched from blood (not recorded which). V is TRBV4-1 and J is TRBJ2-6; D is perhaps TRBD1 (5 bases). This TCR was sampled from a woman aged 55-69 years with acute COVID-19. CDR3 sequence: CASTPVGAHSGANVLTF. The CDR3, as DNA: TGCGCCAGCACCCCGGTTGGGGCCCACTCTGGGGCCAACGTCCTGACTTTC.